The 19 T cell receptor beta chains below come from one sample, sequenced in a study of T-cell reconstitution after alpha-beta-depleted transplantation in children. It was with unique molecular identifiers that the TCRbeta library was prepared. Using its own MiXCR run on the PCR reads, TCRdb lists one record per CDR3 protein. Altogether hundreds of thousands of distinct CDR3 sequences are present, 7.5% to 9% being singletons, with the ten largest covering over 7.5%. No cognate antigen is known for these TCRs. The study's findings and limits: Fresh T-cell production supplied most of the T-cell counts and diversity seen one year after transplant.

Sample: peripheral blood, taken 360 days after TCRalphabeta/CD19-depleted stem cell transplant. All receptors derive from a female patient between 2 and 15 years old who had a stem cell transplant for Fanconi anemia, so the T cells may come from the graft donor.

This clonotype was seen at least ten times. CDR3 in amino acids: CASSHTGNNQPQHF. Written as DNA, the CDR3 is TGTGCCAGCAGCCATACAGGGAACAATCAGCCCCAGCATTTT. This chain connects TRBV12-3 or TRBV12-4 to TRBJ1-5, with D possibly being TRBD1 (6 bases). This CDR3 spans 14 amino acids. Trimming removed 6 bases from V and 3 bases from J, with 12 bases in between.

This clonotype was picked up a small number of times. The gene calls are TRBV6-4 and TRBJ1-6; D gene uncertain. The CDR3 contains 15 residues. V lost 2 bases, J lost 7 bases, and 12 bases lay in between. Germline V gene sequence: CDR1 MRHNA, CDR2 SNTAGT. The CDR3 protein is CASSDTEGFNSPLHF. In DNA form, the CDR3 reads TGTGCCAGCAGTGACACGGAAGGGTTCAATTCACCCCTCCACTTT.

This clonotype was seen repeatedly, ten times or more. The chain links TRBV20-1 to TRBJ1-1, with no clear D. The ends were cut back, 4 bases at V and 0 bases at J, with 15 bases in the middle. Germline values: CDR1 DFQATT, CDR2 SNEGSKA (reference sequence). The CDR3 length is 15 residues. In DNA, the CDR3 is TGCAGTGCTACCCCCCCGACGCCCCTGAACACTGAAGCTTTCTTT. Its protein is CSATPPTPLNTEAFF.

This CDR3 reads CASSQATGTIMNTEAFF. The DNA for the CDR3 is TGTGCCAGCAGCCAAGCAACCGGGACCATTATGAACACTGAAGCTTTCTTT. The V and J genes are TRBV3-1 and TRBJ1-1, with D perhaps TRBD1 (5 bases). V was shortened by 1 base and J by 0 bases, with 15 bases between the two germline ends. The length of the CDR3 is 17 residues. CDR1 is LGHDT and CDR2 is YNNKEL in the germline V gene (reference sequence). Supplemented by reference TRBV3-1 and TRBJ1-1, the full variable domain reads DTAVSQTPKYLVTQMGNDKSIKCEQNLGHDTMYWYKQDSKKFLKIMFSYNNKELIINETVPNRFSPKSPDKAHLNLHINSLELGDSAVYFCASSQATGTIMNTEAFFGQGTRLTVV.

This clonotype was seen only a few times. The V call is TRBV9, the J call TRBJ1-1, with TRBD1 identical over 12 bases. The germline CDR1 and CDR2 sequences are SGDLS and YYNGEE. The CDR3 is 16 amino acids. V was clipped by 0 bases and J by 7 bases; unmatched bases: 7. Here the CDR3 DNA reads TGTGCCAGCAGCGTAGGGCCGGGACAGGGGGCCGGTGAAGCTTTCTTT. Its translation is CASSVGPGQGAGEAFF.

The count of this clonotype is one. A junction boundary mismatches the germline segment, possibly from a read error. The V and J genes are TRBV3-1 and TRBJ2-5, with D possibly TRBD1 on 5 matching bases. The CDR3 contains 18 residues. The germline V gene encodes CDR1 LGHDT and CDR2 YNNKEL (reference sequence). The CDR3: CATSQEVGLNSLGETQYF. The DNA for the CDR3 is TGTGCCACCAGCCAAGAGGTGGGGCTTAATTCTCTTGGTGAGACCCAGTACTTC.

There are many counts of this clonotype. The CDR3 DNA reads as TGTGCCACCAGTGAACCAAGTCAGATGGGGACTAAGTTTTGGGAGACCCAGTACTTC. Translating it yields CATSEPSQMGTKFWETQYF. The chain is built from TRBV24-1 and TRBJ2-5; TRBD2 matches 7 bases. The CDR3 covers 19 residues. After removal of 4 bases from V and 5 bases from J, the junction contained 21 bases not matched to a gene. Germline V gives CDR1 KGHDR, CDR2 SFDVKD.

This clonotype was detected ten times or more. The rearrangement joins TRBV10-3 to TRBJ1-6, with 10 positions matching TRBD1. V lost 4 bases to trimming and J lost 7 bases; unmatched junction nucleotides: 4. From germline, CDR1 is ENHRY and CDR2 SYGVKD. The CDR3 consists of 15 residues. Here the CDR3 DNA reads TGTGCCATCAGTGCGGGACAGGGGATAAATTCACCCCTCCACTTT. Encoded protein: CAISAGQGINSPLHF.

This clonotype was picked up a small number of times. The chain is built from TRBV3-1 and TRBJ2-1; D is ambiguous. V was cut by 0 bases and J by 10 bases, with 4 bases left in between. This CDR3 comprises 11 residues. Germline CDR1 and CDR2: LGHDT and YNNKEL (reference sequence). This CDR3 reads CASSQDGEQFF. CDR3 nucleotides: TGTGCCAGCAGCCAAGATGGGGAGCAGTTCTTC.

This clonotype was detected many times. The chain joins TRBV5-6 to TRBJ2-6, with 7 bases identical to TRBD1. CDR1 SGHDT and CDR2 YYEEEE come from the germline V gene. The CDR3 is made up of 16 amino acids. V gave up 2 bases and J gave up 2 bases; unmatched junction bases: 4. CDR3 DNA: TGTGCCAGCAGCTTACAACAGGGGACTGGGGCCAACGTCCTGACTTTC. Translating gives CASSLQQGTGANVLTF.

The chain uses TRBV9 and TRBJ2-2; 8 bases are shared with TRBD2. The CDR3 runs to 16 residues. Germline V gene sequence: CDR1 SGDLS, CDR2 YYNGEE. With V trimmed by 0 bases and J by 5 bases, 6 bases remained unmatched. The CDR3 is CASSVESGRWTGELFF. The CDR3 DNA follows: TGTGCCAGCAGCGTAGAGAGCGGGAGATGGACCGGGGAGCTGTTTTTT.

The chain links TRBV7-8 to TRBJ1-5; D unresolved. Trimming took 1 base from V and 2 from J, leaving 9 bases between them. The CDR3 is made up of 15 amino acids. Per germline, CDR1 SGHVS and CDR2 FQNEAQ. This chain's CDR3 is CASSLVGIGNQPQHF. In nucleotides, the CDR3 is TGTGCCAGCAGCTTAGTTGGGATTGGCAATCAGCCCCAGCATTTT. Together with reference TRBV7-8 and TRBJ1-5, the CDR3 gives the full variable domain: GAGVSQSPRYKVAKRGQDVALRCDPISGHVSLFWYQQALGQGPEFLTYFQNEAQLDKSGLPSDRFFAERPEGSVSTLKIQRTQQEDSAVYLCASSLVGIGNQPQHFGDGTRLSIL.

This clonotype came up a few times. The rearrangement joins TRBV9 to TRBJ1-1, with no clear D. V gave up 0 bases and J gave up 2 bases, with 8 bases separating them. The germline V gene encodes CDR1 SGDLS and CDR2 YYNGEE. CDR3 length equals 14 residues. For the CDR3, the DNA is TGTGCCAGCAGCGTAGTGCAAGACAACACTGAAGCTTTCTTT. Translation gives CASSVVQDNTEAFF.

This clonotype has only a few counts. The chain joins TRBV19 to TRBJ1-5; the match to TRBD1 covers 10 bases. V lost 8 bases to trimming and J lost 3 bases; unmatched junction nucleotides: 7. The length of the CDR3 is 15 residues. Germline assignment: CDR1 LNHDA and CDR2 SQIVND (reference sequence). CDR3 residues: CASGQGQGNNQPQHF. The CDR3 DNA is TGTGCCAGTGGACAGGGACAGGGGAACAATCAGCCCCAGCATTTT.

This clonotype was counted many times. The V gene is TRBV20-1, the J gene TRBJ2-1; maybe TRBD1 (5 bases). Trimming pared 6 bases from V and 0 bases from J, leaving 12 bases between. CDR1 is DFQATT, CDR2 SNEGSKA, per germline (reference sequence). This CDR3 contains 14 residues. The CDR3 loop reads CSAPGRSSYNEQFF. The CDR3 bases are TGCAGTGCACCAGGGCGAAGCTCCTACAATGAGCAGTTCTTC.

This clonotype showed up just a few times. The V gene is TRBV5-1, the J gene TRBJ2-6; 8 bases match TRBD1. The V gene's germline CDR1 is SGHRS and CDR2 YFSETQ. V gave up 2 bases and J gave up 0 bases; unmatched junction bases: 7. The CDR3 has 18 amino acids. For the CDR3, the DNA is TGCGCCAGCAGCTTCTTGACAGGGGCCGGCTCTGGGGCCAACGTCCTGACTTTC. Residues: CASSFLTGAGSGANVLTF.

This clonotype has at least ten counts. V is TRBV7-9 and J is TRBJ1-5; D is unclear. CDR3 length: 15 residues. Per the germline V gene, CDR1 is SEHNR and CDR2 is FQNEAQ (reference sequence). V was clipped by 5 bases and J by 4 bases, with 15 bases between them. CDR3 protein: CASSPLSTGNQPQHF. The DNA of the CDR3 is TGTGCCAGCAGCCCTTTGAGTACTGGAAATCAGCCCCAGCATTTT.

The sample holds many counts of this clonotype. The chain couples TRBV11-2 to TRBJ2-1; TRBD1 matches 8 bases. Unmatched junction bases numbered 7, after V lost 8 bases and J lost 4 bases. The germline gives CDR1 SGHAT, CDR2 FQNNGV. This CDR3 comprises 14 residues. Here the CDR3 reads CASSGQEAYNEQFF. The DNA of the CDR3 is TGTGCCAGCTCGGGACAGGAGGCGTACAATGAGCAGTTCTTC.

This clonotype was seen many times. The genes are TRBV7-2 and TRBJ2-1; D is ambiguous. From germline, CDR1 is SGHTA and CDR2 FQGNSA. This CDR3 is built from 15 residues. V lost 3 bases and J 2 bases, leaving 11 bases between the germline ends. This CDR3 reads CASSFIFGPYNEQFF. CDR3 coding DNA: TGTGCCAGCAGCTTTATATTTGGCCCCTACAATGAGCAGTTCTTC. The full variable domain, rest sourced from reference TRBV7-2 and TRBJ2-1, is GAGVSQSPSNKVTEKGKDVELRCDPISGHTALYWYRQSLGQGLEFLIYFQGNSAPDKSGLPSDRFSAERTGGSVSTLTIQRTQQEDSAVYLCASSFIFGPYNEQFFGPGTRLTVL.